This passage covers 32 T cell receptor beta chains from one sample sequenced in a study of cytomegalovirus exposure and HLA in healthy donors (dated by TCRdb to between 2016 and 2019). Libraries were prepared through the immunoSEQ multiplex PCR assay. For the multiplex PCR, a mixture combining 60 forward primers for TCR Vbeta segments and 13 reverse primers for TCR Jbeta segments was used. TCRdb re-hosts the immuneACCESS table, in-frame sequences only. Its copies lack some clones; in the studies checked, an unresolved V gene accounts for under half of them, and the cause for the rest is not known. For this sample the table gives some 150,000 clones, of which roughly 64% were detected only once. The top ten hold around 2.9% of the sample. The sequencing input was PBMCs. The receptor source for this set is a woman aged 25 to 39 in good health and CMV-seropositive.

The chain recombines TRBV13 with TRBJ1-2; D is undetermined. The V gene's germline CDR1 is PRHDT and CDR2 FYEKMQ (reference sequence). The CDR3 runs to 13 residues. V lost 6 bases to trimming and J lost 3 bases, with 11 bases between them. In nucleotides, the CDR3 is TGTGCCAGCAGGGGAGATTCTTACTATGGCTACACCTTC. Amino acids: CASRGDSYYGYTF.

This clone showed up just a few times. The V gene is TRBV6-5, the J gene TRBJ2-7, with TRBD1 matching over 8 bases. J gave up 2 bases and V 2 bases, and 5 bases lay outside the gene matches. Germline V gene lookup returns CDR1 MNHEY and CDR2 SVGAGI. This CDR3 is built from 15 residues. The DNA for the CDR3 is TGTGCCAGCAGTTACCGGACAGGGAAGCCCTACGAGCAGTACTTC. As protein: CASSYRTGKPYEQYF.

The J gene is TRBJ2-5, the V gene TRBV18; D possibly corresponds to TRBD1 (6 bases). Trimming stripped 3 bases from V and 4 bases from J, with 9 bases between. This CDR3 spans 13 amino acids. Germline V CDR1 and CDR2: KGHSH, LQKENI. The DNA of the CDR3 is TGTGCCAGCTCACCGATGACAGGAGAGACCCAGTACTTC. This translates into CASSPMTGETQYF.

The chain uses TRBV9 and TRBJ2-5, with TRBD1 identical over 7 bases. The junction had 5 bases not matched to a gene; V was cut back by 0 bases and J by 9 bases. CDR3 size: 13 residues. Per germline, CDR1 SGDLS and CDR2 YYNGEE. The CDR3 reads CASSVGQGEAQYF. The CDR3 bases are TGTGCCAGCAGCGTAGGACAGGGTGAGGCCCAGTACTTC.

This clone was detected a few times. The rearrangement links TRBV7-9 to TRBJ2-7; TRBD1 is a possible D gene (6 bases). CDR1 and CDR2 from the germline V gene are SEHNR and FQNEAQ (reference sequence). This CDR3 comprises 16 residues. V was shortened by 7 bases and J by 3 bases, with 22 bases between the two germline ends. CDR3 sequence (DNA): TGTGCCAGCACTCCCCTTCTCCGGGACATTAACTACGAGCAGTACTTC. Translation: CASTPLLRDINYEQYF.

The chain uses TRBV5-1 and TRBJ2-7, with a weak D call TRBD2 (5 bases). Per germline, CDR1 SGHRS and CDR2 YFSETQ. The ends were cut back, 6 bases at V and 2 bases at J, with 15 bases in the middle. The CDR3 length is 14 residues. CDR3 bases: TGCGCCAGCACCACCGAGGGCGTAGCCTACGAGCAGTACTTC. It encodes CASTTEGVAYEQYF.

This chain connects TRBV27 to TRBJ1-5, with D perhaps matching TRBD1 (5 bases). There are 13 residues in the CDR3. Germline CDR1 is MNHEY and CDR2 is SMNVEV (reference sequence). The V end lost 2 bases, the J end lost 7 bases, and 9 bases lay between the germline ends. The CDR3 is CASSLRGRQPQHF. As DNA, the CDR3 is TGTGCCAGCAGTTTAAGGGGTAGACAGCCCCAGCATTTT.

On this clone itself: Other DNA sequences in the same sample also yield this CDR3. The V and J genes are TRBV27 and TRBJ1-5, with D possibly TRBD1 on 5 matching bases. Germline values: CDR1 MNHEY, CDR2 SMNVEV (reference sequence). V was clipped by 4 bases and J by 2 bases, with 12 bases between them. The CDR3 consists of 15 residues. The CDR3 here is CASSSDPGGNQPQHF. The CDR3, as DNA: TGTGCCAGCAGTTCCGACCCGGGGGGCAATCAGCCCCAGCATTTT.

This chain joins TRBV9 and TRBJ1-2, with a possible D match to TRBD1 (6 bases). V was pared by 3 bases and J by 8 bases, with 17 bases between. CDR1 and CDR2 from the germline V gene are SGDLS and YYNGEE. The CDR3 is made up of 14 amino acids. CDR3 loop: CASSAGTGTGGYTF. In nucleotides, the CDR3 is TGTGCCAGCAGCGCAGGAACAGGGACGGGGGGCTACACCTTC.

This clone was observed a few times. The V and J genes are TRBV18 and TRBJ1-1; 11 bases agree with TRBD1. Looked up from germline, CDR1 is KGHSH and CDR2 is LQKENI. J was trimmed by 5 bases and V by 4 bases; bases with no gene match: 3. CDR3 length: 14 residues. The CDR3 sequence: CASSQDRGRTEAFF. In DNA form, the CDR3 reads TGTGCCAGCTCACAGGACAGGGGGCGGACTGAAGCTTTCTTT.

The chain joins TRBV9 to TRBJ1-2; TRBD1 matches at 8 bases. V shed 4 bases and J 5 bases; nucleotides not matched to a gene: 7. Germline CDR1 and CDR2: SGDLS and YYNGEE. CDR3 length: 14 residues. The CDR3 DNA reads as TGTGCCAGCAGCTACATAGGACAGGGTTATGGCTACACCTTC. Its protein is CASSYIGQGYGYTF. Complete variable domain (other parts from reference TRBV9 and TRBJ1-2): DSGVTQTPKHLITATGQRVTLRCSPRSGDLSVYWYQQSLDQGLQFLIQYYNGEERAKGNILERFSAQQFPDLHSELNLSSLELGDSALYFCASSYIGQGYGYTFGSGTRLTVV.

The chain carries TRBV6-1 and TRBJ1-2; TRBD1 is a possible D gene (5 bases). The germline gives CDR1 MNHNS, CDR2 SASEGT. V dropped 5 bases and J dropped 5 bases, with 6 bases sitting between them. There are 11 residues in the CDR3. The CDR3 here is CASSTGYGYTF. DNA for the CDR3: TGTGCCAGCAGTACAGGTTATGGCTACACCTTC.

The chain carries TRBV7-9 and TRBJ2-1; possible D gene TRBD2, 6 bases. V lost 8 bases to trimming and J lost 1 base, with 12 bases between them. The CDR3 has 14 amino acids. The germline CDR1 and CDR2 sequences are SEHNR and FQNEAQ (reference sequence). CDR3 sequence (DNA): TGTGCCAGCGGACCCGGGGGTTCCTACAATGAGCAGTTCTTC. Amino acids: CASGPGGSYNEQFF.

This clone was recorded only once. The genes are TRBV19 and TRBJ2-5; 11 bases are shared with TRBD2. The closer fit of TRBJ2-7 to the DNA end suggests the J call may be wrong. CDR3 length: 15 residues. Per the germline V gene, CDR1 is LNHDA and CDR2 is SQIVND (reference sequence). CDR3 sequence reads: CASSKTSGGTYEQYF. As DNA, the CDR3 is TGTGCCAGTAGTAAAACTAGCGGGGGAACCTACGAGCAGTACTTC.

V is TRBV14 and J is TRBJ1-2, with TRBD1 identical over 7 bases. The CDR3 consists of 17 residues. Germline trimming cut 0 bases from V and 10 bases from J; bases unmatched to any gene: 17. In germline, CDR1 is SGHDN, CDR2 FVKESK. For the CDR3, the DNA is TGTGCCAGCAGCCAAGATCCCGGGACAGTCCTTAGGTGGGACTACACCTTC. This translates into CASSQDPGTVLRWDYTF.

The V gene is TRBV7-2, the J gene TRBJ1-5; possibly TRBD1 for D (5 bases). There are 15 residues in the CDR3. Trimming shortened V by 5 bases and J by 2 bases, and 13 bases separated the two germline ends. Germline V gives CDR1 SGHTA, CDR2 FQGNSA. The CDR3 DNA reads as TGTGCCAGCAGCGAAGTGGGGGGAGGCAATCAGCCCCAGCATTTT. Protein product: CASSEVGGGNQPQHF.

The V gene is TRBV2, the J gene TRBJ2-5; TRBD2 is a possible D gene (5 bases). This CDR3 comprises 13 residues. Germline CDR1 SNHLY, CDR2 FYNNEI. V lost 8 bases to trimming and J lost 1 base, with 11 bases between them. The CDR3 DNA reads TGTGCCAGCTCTAGGGAGATCCAAGAGACCCAGTACTTC. Protein: CASSREIQETQYF.

The genes are TRBV10-1 and TRBJ2-7; 8 bases line up with TRBD1. CDR3 length: 11 residues. CDR1 is WNHNN, CDR2 SYGVQD, per germline (reference sequence). With V trimmed by 5 bases and J by 7 bases, 1 base remained unmatched. CDR3 region: CASSNRGEQYF. In nucleotides, the CDR3 is TGCGCCAGCAGTAACAGGGGGGAGCAGTACTTC.

V is TRBV27 and J is TRBJ1-1; tentative D call: TRBD1 (5 bases). Trimming left V 3 bases short and J 4 bases short, with 18 bases between. The length of the CDR3 is 16 residues. Germline CDR1 MNHEY, CDR2 SMNVEV (reference sequence). DNA for the CDR3: TGTGCCAGCAGTTTCATCCAGGGAGGTCTGAGCACTGAAGCTTTCTTT. Residues: CASSFIQGGLSTEAFF.

The chain carries TRBV10-3 and TRBJ2-2; 8 bases line up with TRBD1. This CDR3 has 13 amino acids. V dropped 10 bases and J dropped 2; count of bases not matched to a gene: 3. Per the germline V gene, CDR1 is ENHRY and CDR2 is SYGVKD. The CDR3 reads CATQGANTGELFF. The CDR3 DNA is TGTGCCACCCAGGGGGCTAACACCGGGGAGCTGTTTTTT.

This clone was observed a handful of times. The gene calls are TRBV11-2 and TRBJ2-7, with 11 positions matching TRBD2. J gave up 3 bases and V 5 bases, and 3 bases lay outside the gene matches. Germline V gene sequence: CDR1 SGHAT, CDR2 FQNNGV. The CDR3 loop spans 14 amino acids. The CDR3 reads CASSPLAGVYEQYF. The CDR3 DNA reads as TGTGCCAGCAGCCCACTAGCGGGAGTCTACGAGCAGTACTTC.

This chain links TRBV7-9 with TRBJ2-3; TRBD1 is a possible D gene (6 bases). Germline CDR1 reads SEHNR; CDR2 reads FQNEAQ (reference sequence). Deletions cut 5 bases from V and 2 bases from J, with 17 bases between. The CDR3 loop spans 16 amino acids. The CDR3 bases are TGTGCCAGCAGCCAAAACAGGGCAGGGGACACAGATACGCAGTATTTT. Its protein product is CASSQNRAGDTDTQYF.

The chain combines TRBV7-8 with TRBJ2-1; 10 bases match TRBD2. CDR1 is SGHVS and CDR2 is FQNEAQ in the germline V gene. Trimming took 3 bases from V and 9 from J; bases not matched to a gene: 2. This CDR3 is built from 13 residues. In nucleotides, the CDR3 is TGTGCCAGCAGCTTTCTAGCGGGAGCTGAGCAGTTCTTC. This codes for CASSFLAGAEQFF.

This chain uses TRBV7-9 with TRBJ1-5; TRBD1 agrees at 7 bases. The CDR3 has 15 residues. V lost 2 bases to trimming and J lost 7 bases; unmatched junction nucleotides: 8. Germline assignment: CDR1 SEHNR and CDR2 FQNEAQ (reference sequence). The CDR3 DNA reads as TGTGCCAGCAGCTTAATGACAGGGACGAGCCAGCCCCAGCATTTT. Protein product: CASSLMTGTSQPQHF.

This clone appeared a single time. Written as DNA, the CDR3 is TGCGCCAGCAGTCAATCCAATACATGGCGGCCAAGCTCCTACAATGAGCAGTTCTTC. Amino acid sequence: CASSQSNTWRPSSYNEQFF. V gene TRBV23-1 combines with J gene TRBJ2-1, with D unclear. TRBV23-1 is an open reading frame whose function is uncertain. Deletions cut 0 bases from V and 0 bases from J, with 18 bases between. The CDR3 is made up of 19 amino acids.

The chain carries TRBV28 and TRBJ1-6, with TRBD1 identical over 7 bases. After removal of 7 bases from V and 0 bases from J, the junction contained 3 bases not matched to a gene. The CDR3 length is 15 residues. Germline CDR1 reads MDHEN; CDR2 reads SYDVKM. This CDR3 reads CASKSGGSYNSPLHF. DNA for the CDR3: TGTGCCAGCAAATCAGGGGGCTCCTATAATTCACCCCTCCACTTT. Variable domain in full (rest from reference TRBV28 and TRBJ1-6): DVKVTQSSRYLVKRTGEKVFLECVQDMDHENMFWYRQDPGLGLRLIYFSYDVKMKEKGDIPEGYSVSREKKERFSLILESASTNQTSMYLCASKSGGSYNSPLHFGNGTRLTVT.

The count of this clone is one. V is TRBV7-6 and J is TRBJ2-7, with D maybe TRBD2 (7 bases). CDR1 SGHVS and CDR2 FNYEAQ come from the germline V gene. The CDR3 contains 15 residues. Trimming left V 5 bases short and J 1 base short, with 15 bases between. CDR3 loop: CASSAVQGGSYEQYF. The DNA of the CDR3 is TGTGCCAGCAGCGCAGTACAGGGAGGGTCCTACGAGCAGTACTTC.

This chain links TRBV12-2 with TRBJ1-4. TRBV12-2 is shown as a pseudogene. The CDR3 runs 19 residues. The DNA for the CDR3 is TGTGCAAGTCCCAGTCCCGAGCGGGGGGGCTGGAGAACTAATGAAAAACTGTTTTTT. It specifies CASPSPERGGWRTNEKLFF.

The chain combines TRBV5-4 with TRBJ2-5; 9 positions match TRBD1. The CDR3 totals 16 residues. The V and J ends lost 4 bases and 3 bases, in that order; junction bases with no gene match: 10. Looked up from germline, CDR1 is SGHNT and CDR2 is YYREEE (reference sequence). In DNA form, the CDR3 reads TGTGCCAGCAGCCCGCTCCTCCGGGACAGGGAAGAGACCCAGTACTTC. Protein product: CASSPLLRDREETQYF.

The CDR3 sequence: CAWRGTGGETEAFF. CDR3 nucleotides: TGTGCCTGGAGGGGGACAGGGGGAGAGACTGAAGCTTTCTTT. The genes are TRBV30 and TRBJ1-1; 11 bases align to TRBD1. This CDR3 contains 14 residues. V lost 3 bases to trimming and J lost 5 bases; unmatched junction nucleotides: 5. Germline V gene lookup returns CDR1 GTSNPN and CDR2 SVGIG (reference sequence).

The table lists this clone with a count of one. This chain connects TRBV5-6 to TRBJ2-3; tentatively, D is TRBD2 (5 bases). The CDR3 spans 16 residues. The ends were cut back, 3 bases at V and 1 base at J, with 15 bases in the middle. Germline V gene lookup returns CDR1 SGHDT and CDR2 YYEEEE. Here the CDR3 reads CASSSTGWLGTDTQYF. The CDR3 bases are TGTGCCAGCAGCTCTACGGGGTGGCTGGGCACAGATACGCAGTATTTT.

The chain combines TRBV7-8 with TRBJ1-6, with a weak D call TRBD1 (6 bases). Trimming pared 4 bases from V and 3 bases from J, leaving 10 bases between. Germline CDR1 is SGHVS and CDR2 is FQNEAQ. The CDR3 length is 15 residues. For the CDR3, the DNA is TGTGCCAGCAGCTCCCAGGGGAACTATAATTCACCCCTCCACTTT. It codes for CASSSQGNYNSPLHF. Using reference TRBV7-8 and TRBJ1-6 for the parts outside the CDR3, the full variable domain is GAGVSQSPRYKVAKRGQDVALRCDPISGHVSLFWYQQALGQGPEFLTYFQNEAQLDKSGLPSDRFFAERPEGSVSTLKIQRTQQEDSAVYLCASSSQGNYNSPLHFGNGTRLTVT.